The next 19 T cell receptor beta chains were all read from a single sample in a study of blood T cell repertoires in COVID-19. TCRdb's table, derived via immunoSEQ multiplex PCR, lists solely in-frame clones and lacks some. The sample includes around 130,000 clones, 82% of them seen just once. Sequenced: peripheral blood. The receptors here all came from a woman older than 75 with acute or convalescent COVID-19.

The CDR3 sequence is CASSQVGRRNIQYF. CDR3 nucleotides: TGCGCCAGCAGCCAAGTGGGTCGGAGAAACATTCAGTACTTC. The chain carries TRBV4-1 and TRBJ2-4; D gene uncertain. The germline CDR1 and CDR2 sequences are MGHRA and YSYEKL. The CDR3 sequence is 14 residues long. V gave up 1 base and J gave up 6 bases, with 10 bases separating them.

CDR3 amino acids: CASSLTTGGSGNTIYF. The CDR3 DNA reads as TGTGCCAGCAGCCTCACGACAGGGGGGTCTGGAAACACCATATATTTT. V gene TRBV9 combines with J gene TRBJ1-3, with 9 bases aligning to TRBD1. This CDR3 has 16 residues. V lost 4 bases and J lost 1; bases outside the gene matches: 6. Germline V gives CDR1 SGDLS, CDR2 YYNGEE.

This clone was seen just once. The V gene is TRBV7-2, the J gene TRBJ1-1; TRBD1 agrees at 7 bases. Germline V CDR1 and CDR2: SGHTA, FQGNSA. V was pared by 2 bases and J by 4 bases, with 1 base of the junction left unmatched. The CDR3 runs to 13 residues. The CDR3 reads CASSLNRGTEAFF. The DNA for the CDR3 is TGTGCCAGCAGCTTAAACAGGGGCACTGAAGCTTTCTTT.

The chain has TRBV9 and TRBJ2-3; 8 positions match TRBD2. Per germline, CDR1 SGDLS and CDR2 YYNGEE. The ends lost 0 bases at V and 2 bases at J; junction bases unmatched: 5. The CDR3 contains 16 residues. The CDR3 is CASSVGLAGNTDTQYF. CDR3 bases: TGTGCCAGCAGCGTAGGGCTAGCGGGCAACACAGATACGCAGTATTTT.

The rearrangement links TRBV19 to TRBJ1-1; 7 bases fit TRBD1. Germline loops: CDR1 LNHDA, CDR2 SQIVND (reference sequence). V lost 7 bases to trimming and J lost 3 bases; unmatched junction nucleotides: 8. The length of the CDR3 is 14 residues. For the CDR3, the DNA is TGTGCCAGTAAAAAGACAGGGTTCGACACTGAAGCTTTCTTT. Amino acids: CASKKTGFDTEAFF.

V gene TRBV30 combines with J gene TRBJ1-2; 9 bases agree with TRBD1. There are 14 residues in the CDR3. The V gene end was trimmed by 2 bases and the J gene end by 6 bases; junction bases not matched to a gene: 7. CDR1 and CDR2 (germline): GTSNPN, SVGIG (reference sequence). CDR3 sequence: CAWSYTGGYDGYTF. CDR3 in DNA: TGTGCCTGGAGTTATACAGGGGGCTATGATGGCTACACCTTC.

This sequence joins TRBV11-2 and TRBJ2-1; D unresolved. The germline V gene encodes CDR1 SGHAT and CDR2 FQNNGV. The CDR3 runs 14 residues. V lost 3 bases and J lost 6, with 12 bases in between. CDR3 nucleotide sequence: TGTGCCAGCAGCTTGTATCGTTCGGGCAATGAGCAGTTCTTC. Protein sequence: CASSLYRSGNEQFF.

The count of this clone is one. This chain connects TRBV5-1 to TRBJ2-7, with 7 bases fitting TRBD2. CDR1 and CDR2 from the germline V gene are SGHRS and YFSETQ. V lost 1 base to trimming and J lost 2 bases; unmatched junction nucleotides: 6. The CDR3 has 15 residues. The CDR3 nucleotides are TGCGCCAGCAGCTTGTTGGTGGGGGGGACCTACGAGCAGTACTTC. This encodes CASSLLVGGTYEQYF.

The CDR3, as DNA: TGTGCCACCAGCTCTCGGACAGGGGGCGAACGAAAACTGTTTTTT. Its translation is CATSSRTGGERKLFF. This sequence joins TRBV15 and TRBJ1-4, with 11 bases aligning to TRBD1. J was trimmed by 10 bases and V by 5 bases; bases with no gene match: 9. CDR1 and CDR2 from the germline V gene are LNHNV and YYDKDF (reference sequence). The CDR3 consists of 15 residues.

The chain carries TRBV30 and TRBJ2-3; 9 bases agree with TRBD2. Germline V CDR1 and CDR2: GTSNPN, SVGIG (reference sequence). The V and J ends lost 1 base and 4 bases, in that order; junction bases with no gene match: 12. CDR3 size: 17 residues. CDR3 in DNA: TGTGCCTGGAGTGCCCGATTTAGCGGGAGTCGCGCAGATACGCAGTATTTT. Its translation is CAWSARFSGSRADTQYF.

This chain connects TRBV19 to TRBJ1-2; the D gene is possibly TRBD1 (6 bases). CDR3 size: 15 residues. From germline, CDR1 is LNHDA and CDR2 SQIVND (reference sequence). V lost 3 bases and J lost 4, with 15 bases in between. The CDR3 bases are TGTGCCAGTAGTATCGCGGCAGGGGTAGGCTATGGCTACACCTTC. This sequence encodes CASSIAAGVGYGYTF. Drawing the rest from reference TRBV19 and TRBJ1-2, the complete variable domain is DGGITQSPKYLFRKEGQNVTLSCEQNLNHDAMYWYRQDPGQGLRLIYYSQIVNDFQKGDIAEGYSVSREKKESFPLTVTSAQKNPTAFYLCASSIAAGVGYGYTFGSGTRLTVV.

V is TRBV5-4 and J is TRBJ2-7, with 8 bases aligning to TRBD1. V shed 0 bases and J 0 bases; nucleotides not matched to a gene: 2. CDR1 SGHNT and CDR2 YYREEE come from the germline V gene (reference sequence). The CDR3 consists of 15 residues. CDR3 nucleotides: TGTGCCAGCAGCTTGGCCCAGGGGGCCTCCTACGAGCAGTACTTC. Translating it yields CASSLAQGASYEQYF.

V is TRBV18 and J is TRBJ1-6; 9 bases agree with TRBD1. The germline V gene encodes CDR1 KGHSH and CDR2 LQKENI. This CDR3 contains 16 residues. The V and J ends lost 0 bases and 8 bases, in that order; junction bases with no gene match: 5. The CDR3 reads CASSPPTGGDDSPLHF. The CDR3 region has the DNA TGTGCCAGCTCACCACCGACAGGGGGAGATGATTCACCCCTCCACTTT.

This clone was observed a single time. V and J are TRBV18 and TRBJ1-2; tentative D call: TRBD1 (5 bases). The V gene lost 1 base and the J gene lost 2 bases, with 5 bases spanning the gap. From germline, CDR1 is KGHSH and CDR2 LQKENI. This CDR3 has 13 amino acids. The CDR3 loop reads CASSPQGNYGYTF. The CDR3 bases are TGTGCCAGCTCACCACAGGGGAACTATGGCTACACCTTC.

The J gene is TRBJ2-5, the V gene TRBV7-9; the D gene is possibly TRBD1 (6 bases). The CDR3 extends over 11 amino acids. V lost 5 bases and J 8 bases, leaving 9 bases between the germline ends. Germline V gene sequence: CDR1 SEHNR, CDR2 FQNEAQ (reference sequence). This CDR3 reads CASSQGTTQYF. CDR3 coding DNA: TGTGCCAGCAGCCAGGGGACAACCCAGTACTTC.

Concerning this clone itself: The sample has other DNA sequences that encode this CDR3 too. For the CDR3, the DNA is TGCGCCAGCAGGCACGGGGGCGGGAGGGCCGGGGAGCTGTTTTTT. Amino acids: CASRHGGGRAGELFF. The V call is TRBV4-1, the J call TRBJ2-2; 9 bases fit TRBD2. CDR3 size: 15 residues. CDR1 is MGHRA, CDR2 YSYEKL, per germline. Unmatched junction bases numbered 8, after V lost 6 bases and J lost 6 bases.

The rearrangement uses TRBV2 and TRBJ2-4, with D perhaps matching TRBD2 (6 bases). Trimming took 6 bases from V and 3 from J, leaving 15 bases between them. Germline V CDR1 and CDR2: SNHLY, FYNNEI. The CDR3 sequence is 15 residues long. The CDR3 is CASRGDPGGKNIQYF. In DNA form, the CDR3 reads TGTGCCAGCAGGGGAGACCCCGGGGGCAAAAACATTCAGTACTTC.

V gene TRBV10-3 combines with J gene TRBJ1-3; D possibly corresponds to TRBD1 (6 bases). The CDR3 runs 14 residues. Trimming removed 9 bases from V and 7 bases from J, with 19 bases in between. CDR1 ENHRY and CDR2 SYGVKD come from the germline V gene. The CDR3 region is CAMKVGAASNTIYF. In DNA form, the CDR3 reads TGTGCCATGAAAGTGGGGGCTGCAAGTAACACCATATATTTT.

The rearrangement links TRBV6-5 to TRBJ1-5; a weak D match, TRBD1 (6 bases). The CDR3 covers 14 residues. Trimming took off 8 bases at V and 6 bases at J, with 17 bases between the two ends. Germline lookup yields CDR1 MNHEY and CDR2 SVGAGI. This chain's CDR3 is CASDLQGRGQPQHF. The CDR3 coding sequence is TGTGCCAGCGATTTACAGGGACGGGGTCAGCCCCAGCATTTT.